This T cell receptor (beta chain) emerged from a study of CD8 T cells in Susac syndrome. Trimming pared 6 bases from V and 2 bases from J, leaving 11 bases between. The CDR3 has 13 amino acids. The V gene's germline CDR1 is KGHSH and CDR2 LQKENI. About 0.5 to 1 ug RNA was reverse transcribed with random hexamers. Each CDR3 protein is one row after TCRdb ran MiXCR on the immunoSEQ multiplex PCR reads. The sample includes 150,000 to 200,000 distinct CDR3 sequences, roughly 96% seen only once; the top ten take about 0.087%. This clonotype was counted only a few times. Sequencing used CD4+ T cells from PBMCs. This TCR derives from a human donor with multiple sclerosis. This rearrangement joins TRBV18 to TRBJ2-7, with D possibly being TRBD2 (6 bases). The CDR3 DNA reads TGTGCCAGCTCCCTTCGGAGGGCCTACGAGCAGTACTTC. It yields the protein CASSLRRAYEQYF.